These 2 T cell receptor beta chains came from one sample sequenced in a study of CD8+CD57+ T cells in acquired aplastic anemia. Genomic DNA was employed as the template in profiling TCR beta VDJ and CDR3. TCRdb reprocessed the reads via MiXCR and lists one record per CDR3 protein. The sample holds 190,000 or so distinct CDR3 sequences, approximately 60% seen once. The sequenced sample was sorted CD4+, CD8+, or CD8+CD57+ T cells (not recorded which) from PBMCs. These receptor sequences come from a human donor in good health.

A remark on this clonotype: A much larger clone sits a single nucleotide away, making a read error possible. The conserved phenylalanine or tryptophan is not found at the CDR3 terminus, so this likely reflects a read error. The chain employs TRBV4-3 and TRBJ2-4; 8 bases are a match to TRBD2. V shed 0 bases, J shed 8 bases, and the junction held 9 bases outside the gene matches. The V gene's germline CDR1 is LGHNA and CDR2 YSLEER. The CDR3 is made up of 16 amino acids. CDR3 residues: CASSQDGPSGGDIQYL. DNA of the CDR3: TGCGCCAGCAGCCAAGATGGTCCCAGCGGGGGAGACATTCAGTACCTC.

This clonotype has only one observation. The genes are TRBV7-9 and TRBJ2-1, with D possibly being TRBD1 (6 bases). The CDR3 loop spans 12 amino acids. The germline gives CDR1 SEHNR, CDR2 FQNEAQ (reference sequence). Deletions cut 6 bases from V and 10 bases from J, with 13 bases between. CDR3 protein: CASRHRVGEQFF. The DNA of the CDR3 is TGTGCCAGCAGGCACAGGGTCGGGGAGCAGTTCTTC.